The source of this T cell receptor beta chain is a study of blood T cell repertoires in COVID-19. Study-level background: COVID-19 samples, acute and convalescent, were from the United States, Italy and Spain. Sources were T cells, B-cell-depleted T cells, or PBMCs; the material itself was cDNA or gDNA.

The CDR3 is 13 amino acids. Germline CDR1 and CDR2: ENHRY and SYGVKD. Trimming cost V 4 bases and J 5 bases; bases outside gene matches: 3. Per the original data handling: Scientists estimated how many nucleated cells there were by amplifying reference gene primers. Sequencing used immunoSEQ multiplex PCR; TCRdb keeps in-frame clones, though not all of them. V, J and clone size are taken as reported in that table, and D and trimming were inferred from the DNA itself. The table shows about 170,000 clones, with about 85% occurring only once. This receptor was identified in a man in his 60s with acute or convalescent COVID-19. The source material was peripheral blood. The J gene is TRBJ1-1, the V gene TRBV10-3, with TRBD1 matching over 8 bases. DNA for the CDR3: TGTGCCATCAGTGCCACAGGGGGGACTGAAGCTTTCTTT. Encoded protein: CAISATGGTEAFF.